This TCR beta chain was documented in a study of PD-L1 blockade in urothelial cancer. Overall study context: Researchers found blood samples held a median of around 140,000 T cells. General study results and limits: Pretreatment peripheral blood TCR clonality that fell below the median predicted better survival among the patients studied.

Remarks on this clone: What it recognizes is unknown.

The time point here: pretreatment peripheral blood. The CDR3 has 13 amino acids. Trimming stripped 2 bases from V and 7 bases from J, with 10 bases between. In germline, CDR1 is SGDLS, CDR2 YYNGEE. Assay: immunoSEQ multiplex PCR; the TCRdb copy retains only in-frame clones and omits some. The repertoire consists of 55,000 to 75,000 clones, with around four fifths occurring once and the leading ten covering roughly 1.5%. The TCR comes from a man in his 70s with urothelial cancer. V is TRBV9 and J is TRBJ2-1; D is unclear. Source: PBMCs, taken around atezolizumab (anti-PD-L1) treatment. DNA for the CDR3: TGTGCCAGCAGCGTTGATTCGCAGAATGAGCAGTTCTTC. It specifies CASSVDSQNEQFF.